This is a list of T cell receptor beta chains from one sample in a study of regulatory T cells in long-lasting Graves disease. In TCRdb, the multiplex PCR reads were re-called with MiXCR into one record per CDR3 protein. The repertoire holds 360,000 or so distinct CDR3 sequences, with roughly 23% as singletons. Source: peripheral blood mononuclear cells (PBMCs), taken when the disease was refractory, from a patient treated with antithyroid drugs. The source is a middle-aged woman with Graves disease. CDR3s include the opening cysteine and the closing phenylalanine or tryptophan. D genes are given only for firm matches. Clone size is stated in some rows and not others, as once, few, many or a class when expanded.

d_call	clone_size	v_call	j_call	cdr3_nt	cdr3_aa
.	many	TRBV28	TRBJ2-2	TGTGCCAGCAGTTCACCGGGCCTTAACCCCACCGGGGAGCTGTTTTTT	CASSSPGLNPTGELFF
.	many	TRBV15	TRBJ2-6	TGTGCCACCAGCAGATCGGTGGCTCTCTCTGGGGCCAACGTCCTGACTTTC	CATSRSVALSGANVLTF
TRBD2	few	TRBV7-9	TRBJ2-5	TGTGCCAGCACCCAGCTTCCGGGTAGCGGGAATGTCCTCCTTCAAGAGACCCAGTACTTC	CASTQLPGSGNVLLQETQYF
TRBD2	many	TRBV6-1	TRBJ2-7	TGTGCCAGCAGGAGCGGGACCGAGCAGTACTTC	CASRSGTEQYF
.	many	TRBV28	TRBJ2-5	TGTGCCAGCGCCGTTGGGCCCAGGCAAGAGACCCAGTACTTC	CASAVGPRQETQYF
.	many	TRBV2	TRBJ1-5	TGTGCCAGCAACACTCAGGGGCAGCCCCAGCATTTT	CASNTQGQPQHF
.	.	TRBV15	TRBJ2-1	TGTACCACCTCCCGCCGGGAATTCTCCTACAATGAGCAGTTCTTC	CTTSRREFSYNEQFF
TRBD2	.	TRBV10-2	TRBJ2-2	TGCGCCAGCAGTGAGAGGGGTAGCGGGAGGGCCCTCGGCACCGGGGAGCTGTTTTTT	CASSERGSGRALGTGELFF
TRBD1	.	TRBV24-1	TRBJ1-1	TGTGCCACCAGTGATTTCGGGACAGGGATGAACACTGAAGCTTTCTTT	CATSDFGTGMNTEAFF
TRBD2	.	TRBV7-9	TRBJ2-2	TGTGCCACTCTGGGCCGGTCACTTCGACTAGCCAGCACCGGGGAGCTGTTTTTT	CATLGRSLRLASTGELFF
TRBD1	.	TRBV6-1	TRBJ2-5	TGTGCCAGCAGCAGCGCCGGGACAGAGCAAGAGACCCAGTACTTC	CASSSAGTEQETQYF
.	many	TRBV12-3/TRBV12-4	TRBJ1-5	TGTGCCAGCAGTTGGCGGCGTGGGCAGCCCCAGCATTTT	CASSWRRGQPQHF
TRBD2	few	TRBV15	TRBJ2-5	TGTGCCACCAGCAGACTAGGGACTAGCGGCTACCAAGAGACCCAGTACTTC	CATSRLGTSGYQETQYF
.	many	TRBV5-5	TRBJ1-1	TGTGCCAGTATCCAAGTGGGGTTGAAGAACACTGAAGCTTTCTTT	CASIQVGLKNTEAFF
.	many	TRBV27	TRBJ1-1	TGTGCCAGCAGTATTTCAGTGTTTGACACTGAAGCTTTCTTT	CASSISVFDTEAFF
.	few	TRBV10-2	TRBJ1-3	TGCGCCAGCAGTGAAAGGGGCTACTCTGGAAACACCATATATTTT	CASSERGYSGNTIYF
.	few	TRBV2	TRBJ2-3	TGTGCCAGCACATCGGACTTTTCGCCCACAGATACGCAGTATTTT	CASTSDFSPTDTQYF
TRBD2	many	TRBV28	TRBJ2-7	TGTGCCAGCAGTTTTCTAGCGGGAGTCGGGGAGCAGTACTTC	CASSFLAGVGEQYF
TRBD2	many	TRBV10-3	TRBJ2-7	TGTGCCATCAGTGAGTCGATTGGTAGCGGGAGTGAAGAGCAGTACTTC	CAISESIGSGSEEQYF
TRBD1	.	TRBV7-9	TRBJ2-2	TGTGCCAGCAGCAGGAGGACAGGAGGCACCGGGGAGCTGTTTTTT	CASSRRTGGTGELFF
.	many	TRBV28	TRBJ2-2	TGTGCCAGCAGTTTACGGCAGATCAACACCGGGGAGCTGTTTTTT	CASSLRQINTGELFF
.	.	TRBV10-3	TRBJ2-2	TGTGCCATCAATAGCCCGGGACACAACACCGGGGAGCTGTTTTTT	CAINSPGHNTGELFF
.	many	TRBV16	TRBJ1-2	TGTGCCAGCAGCCAACCCCCCTCGGGCTACACCTTC	CASSQPPSGYTF
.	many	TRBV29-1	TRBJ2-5	TGCAGCGTTGAAGCCCCGGACTGGTGGGAAGAGACCCAGTACTTC	CSVEAPDWWEETQYF
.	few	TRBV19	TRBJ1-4	TGTGCCAGTAGTATTTCCGGGACGGGCACTAATGAAAAACTGTTTTTT	CASSISGTGTNEKLFF
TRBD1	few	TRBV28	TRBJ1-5	TGTGCCAGCAGATCCTCCGGACAGGGTAGCAATCAGCCCCAGCATTTT	CASRSSGQGSNQPQHF
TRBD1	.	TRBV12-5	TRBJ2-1	TGTGCTAGTGGTTTGGCGACAGGGCCCCCAAGGGGTGAGCAGTTCTTC	CASGLATGPPRGEQFF
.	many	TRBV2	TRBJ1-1	TGTGCCCGGGGACAACAAATGAACACTGAAGCTTTCTTT	CARGQQMNTEAFF
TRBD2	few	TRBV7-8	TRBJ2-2	TGTGCCAGCAGCTTATGGGAGCGGGAGTCGTACACCGGGGAGCTGTTTTTT	CASSLWERESYTGELFF
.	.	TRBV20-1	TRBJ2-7	TGCAGTGCTAGAGAGGGTTATGGGTATTTCTACGAGCAGTACTTC	CSAREGYGYFYEQYF
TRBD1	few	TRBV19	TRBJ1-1	TGTGCCAGTCGAACCTGGGCTGCAAGGGGGCAGAAGAACACTGAAGCTTTCTTT	CASRTWAARGQKNTEAFF
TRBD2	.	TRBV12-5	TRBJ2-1	TGTGCTAGTGGTTTGGTAAACGGGGTGATAGCGGGAGTCGATGAGCAGTTCTTC	CASGLVNGVIAGVDEQFF
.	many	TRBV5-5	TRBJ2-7	TGTGCCAGCAGCTTGGTCCAGAACTACGAGCAGTACTTC	CASSLVQNYEQYF
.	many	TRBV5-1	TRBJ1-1	TGTGCCAGCAGAAAGACAGGGAACACTGAAGCTTTCTTT	CASRKTGNTEAFF
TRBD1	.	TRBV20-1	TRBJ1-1	TGCAGTGAACTTGGGACAGACAACACTGAAGCTTTCTTT	CSELGTDNTEAFF
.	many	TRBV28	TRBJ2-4	TGTGCCAGCAGTTCCCTAACCAAAAACATTCAGTACTTC	CASSSLTKNIQYF
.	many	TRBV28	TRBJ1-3	TGTGCCAGCAGTTGGGCCCCCTCTGGAAACACCATATATTTT	CASSWAPSGNTIYF
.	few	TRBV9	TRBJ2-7	TGTGCCAGCAGCGTGATCGGGAAGATTTACGAGCAGTACTTC	CASSVIGKIYEQYF
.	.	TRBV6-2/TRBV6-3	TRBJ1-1	TGTGCCAGCAGTTATTCCGGATCAACTCCTGAAGCTTTCTTT	CASSYSGSTPEAFF
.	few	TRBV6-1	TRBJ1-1	TGTGCCAGCAGCTCAACAGGGAGCCCTTTGAACACTGAAGCTTTCTTT	CASSSTGSPLNTEAFF
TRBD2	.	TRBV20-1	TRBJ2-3	TGCAGTGCTTTAGCGGGAGAGGCAGATACGCAGTATTTT	CSALAGEADTQYF
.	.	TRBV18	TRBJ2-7	TGTGCCAGCTCACCACCGACGGCACCTTGGGAGCAGTACTTC	CASSPPTAPWEQYF
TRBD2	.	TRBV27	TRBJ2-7	TGTGCCAGCAGCCGGGGACTAATCCGCCACGAGCAGTACTTC	CASSRGLIRHEQYF
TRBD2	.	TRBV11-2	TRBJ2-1	TGTGCCAGCAGCTTAAGTTCCCCCCAAACTAGCGTATTACGTACCTACAATGAGCAGTTCTTC	CASSLSSPQTSVLRTYNEQFF
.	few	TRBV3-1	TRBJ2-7	TGTGCCAGCAGCAATCAGGGGAGATACGAGCAGTACTTC	CASSNQGRYEQYF
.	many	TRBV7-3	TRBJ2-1	TGTGCCAGCAGCTCGGACAGCTACAATGAGCAGTTCTTC	CASSSDSYNEQFF
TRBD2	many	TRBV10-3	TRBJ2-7	TGTGCCATCAGTGAGCTAACCGGGACTAGGACGGACGAGCAGTACTTC	CAISELTGTRTDEQYF
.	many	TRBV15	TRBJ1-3	TGTGCCACCAGCAGAGAGATTGGTACAAACACCATATATTTT	CATSREIGTNTIYF
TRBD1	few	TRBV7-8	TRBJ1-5	TGTGCCAGCCTGCCGGGACAGGGGGCGACCCCTCAGCCCCAGCATTTT	CASLPGQGATPQPQHF
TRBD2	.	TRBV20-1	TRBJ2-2	TGCAGTGCTAGAGAGTTAAGCGGGAGCAGGGAGCTGTTTTTT	CSARELSGSRELFF
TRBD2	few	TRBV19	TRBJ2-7	TGTGCCAGTAGTCCTCGACTAGCGCAACTCTACGAGCAGTACTTC	CASSPRLAQLYEQYF
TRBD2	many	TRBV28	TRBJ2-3	TGTGCCAGCAGTTCCACCCGGACTAGCGGGAGCACAGATACGCAGTATTTT	CASSSTRTSGSTDTQYF
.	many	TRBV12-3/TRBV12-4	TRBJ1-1	TGTGCCAGCAGTGGGGAGTGCGCTGAAGCTTTCTTT	CASSGECAEAFF
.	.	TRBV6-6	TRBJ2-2	TGTGCCAGCAGTTACAGCGGAAGCACCGGGGAGCTGTTTTTT	CASSYSGSTGELFF
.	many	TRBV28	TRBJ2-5	TGTGCCAGCAGTTATAGGTCCCGAGGGGAGACCCAGTACTTC	CASSYRSRGETQYF
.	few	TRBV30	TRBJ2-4	TGTGCCTGGAGTGTCAGTGGGGCACAAAACATTCAGTACTTC	CAWSVSGAQNIQYF
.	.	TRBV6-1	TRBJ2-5	TGTGCCAGCAGTGAAGTCCAGCTGGCGGAGACCCAGTACTTC	CASSEVQLAETQYF
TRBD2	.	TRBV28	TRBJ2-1	TGTGCCAGCAGTTTGGAACTAGCGAGACCTCCCGAGCAGTTCTTC	CASSLELARPPEQFF
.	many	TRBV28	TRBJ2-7	TGTGCCAGCAGTCCTCTAGGGGCGGACCTACGGGAGCAGTACTTC	CASSPLGADLREQYF